Presented here are 25 T cell receptor beta chains from one specimen sequenced in a study of control samples from healthy donors and cancer patients. Method: immunoSEQ multiplex PCR; TCRdb's copy keeps in-frame clones and lacks some. The table includes approximately 130,000 clones, around 87% detected once. The specimen was blood. These receptors were taken from a man aged 60 to 75 in good health.

This clone occurred once. The CDR3 region is CASSIQGGATYEQYF. CDR3 nucleotides: TGTGCCAGTAGTATACAGGGGGGGGCGACCTACGAGCAGTACTTC. The chain uses TRBV19 and TRBJ2-7; perhaps D is TRBD1 or TRBD2 (7 bases each). CDR3 length: 15 amino acids. CDR1 is LNHDA, CDR2 SQIVND, per germline (reference sequence). Trimming took off 2 bases at V and 2 bases at J, with 13 bases between the two ends.

The V and J genes are TRBV28 and TRBJ1-1, with TRBD1 matching over 8 bases. The trim removed 6 bases at V and 4 bases at J, leaving 7 bases unmatched. The length of the CDR3 is 14 residues. Germline CDR1 MDHEN, CDR2 SYDVKM. CDR3 DNA sequence: TGTGCCAGCAGCGCAGGGGGCCGTGGCACTGAAGCTTTCTTT. Translating it yields CASSAGGRGTEAFF.

The chain is built from TRBV18 and TRBJ1-1, with 7 nucleotides matching TRBD1. The germline V gene has CDR1 KGHSH and CDR2 LQKENI. This CDR3 region has 17 residues. The V gene end was trimmed by 1 base and the J gene end by 0 bases; junction bases not matched to a gene: 8. CDR3 bases: TGTGCCAGCTCACCACACGGAGGGGGCGGCATGAACACTGAAGCTTTCTTT. Encoded protein: CASSPHGGGGMNTEAFF.

This clone has a single count. The chain links TRBV3-1 (or the pseudogene TRBV3-2) to TRBJ1-5; TRBD1 is a possible D gene (5 bases). V lost 3 bases and J 1 base, leaving 13 bases between the germline ends. Germline CDR1 LGHDT, CDR2 YNNKEL (reference sequence). The CDR3 runs 16 residues. CDR3 DNA: TGTGCCAGCAGCCACGGGACCGCTCGAAGCAATCAGCCCCAGCATTTT. Protein sequence: CASSHGTARSNQPQHF.

V gene TRBV10-3 combines with J gene TRBJ2-1, with 12 bases identical to TRBD2. V lost 3 bases, J lost 8 bases, and 5 bases stayed unmatched. Germline loops: CDR1 ENHRY, CDR2 SYGVKD. CDR3 size: 15 residues. The CDR3: CAISEGLAGSHEQFF. In DNA form, the CDR3 reads TGTGCCATCAGTGAAGGACTAGCGGGGTCCCATGAGCAGTTCTTC.

Details on this clone: At one end the junction does not follow the germline gene, possibly because of a read error. The chain recombines TRBV5-1 with TRBJ2-5; D perhaps matches TRBD1 (5 bases). From germline, CDR1 is SGHRS and CDR2 YFSETQ. CDR3 length: 13 amino acids. The CDR3: CASRFTGQETQYF. The DNA of the CDR3 is TGCGCCAGCCGCTTTACAGGCCAAGAGACCCAGTACTTC.

The rearrangement uses TRBV6-6 and TRBJ2-1; no clear D gene. Germline CDR1 is MNHNY and CDR2 is SVGAGI (reference sequence). This CDR3 has 13 amino acids. Trimming cost V 2 bases and J 3 bases, with 5 bases left between them. CDR3 loop: CASSYDRYNEQFF. The CDR3 region has the DNA TGTGCCAGCAGTTACGACCGCTACAATGAGCAGTTCTTC.

This clone appeared a few times. The chain is built from TRBV10-3 and TRBJ1-1; tentatively, D is TRBD1 (6 bases). The ends were cut back, 8 bases at V and 0 bases at J, with 13 bases in the middle. In germline, CDR1 is ENHRY, CDR2 SYGVKD. CDR3 size: 14 residues. CDR3 bases: TGTGCCATCTCGAGGGGGGGGTTGAACACTGAAGCTTTCTTT. It encodes CAISRGGLNTEAFF.

V usage is TRBV5-6 and J usage is TRBJ2-1; D is unclear. Trimming took 3 bases from V and 6 from J, leaving 4 bases between them. Germline-derived CDR1 and CDR2 are SGHDT and YYEEEE. The length of the CDR3 is 11 residues. The CDR3 nucleotides are TGTGCCAGCAGCTCGTTCAATGAGCAGTTCTTC. This translates into CASSSFNEQFF. Full variable domain (outside the CDR3, taken from reference TRBV5-6 and TRBJ2-1): DAGVTQSPTHLIKTRGQQVTLRCSPKSGHDTVSWYQQALGQGPQFIFQYYEEEERQRGNFPDRFSGHQFPNYSSELNVNALLLGDSALYLCASSSFNEQFFGPGTRLTVL.

V gene TRBV6-1 combines with J gene TRBJ1-5; 11 nucleotides align to TRBD1. The length of the CDR3 is 17 residues. V shed 3 bases, J shed 4 bases, and the junction held 8 bases outside the gene matches. Germline CDR1 MNHNS, CDR2 SASEGT. CDR3 sequence reads: CASSDPGQGVRNQPQHF. The CDR3 DNA reads as TGTGCCAGCAGTGATCCGGGACAGGGGGTTAGAAATCAGCCCCAGCATTTT.

The chain combines TRBV25-1 with TRBJ1-3; possibly TRBD1 for D (5 bases). The V gene's germline CDR1 is MGHDK and CDR2 SYGVNS. With 11 bases removed from V and 2 bases from J, the gap between germline ends came to 19 bases. There are 15 residues in the CDR3. CDR3 residues: CASLPRDAAGNTIYF. CDR3 sequence (DNA): TGTGCCTCCCTACCCAGGGATGCTGCTGGAAACACCATATATTTT.

V gene TRBV4-1 combines with J gene TRBJ2-2; D is unclear. V lost 1 base and J 3 bases, leaving 15 bases between the germline ends. Germline V gene data show CDR1 as MGHRA and CDR2 as YSYEKL. The CDR3 runs 17 residues. This CDR3 reads CASSQGRLRDYTGELFF. The CDR3 DNA follows: TGCGCCAGCAGCCAAGGCAGGCTGAGAGACTACACCGGGGAGCTGTTTTTT.

CDR3 nucleotides: TGTGCCAGCAGTTTCCTGCAGGGGGCCGCTTTCTTT. Its protein is CASSFLQGAAFF. The chain links TRBV6-1 to TRBJ1-1; 8 bases line up with TRBD1. V lost 5 bases to trimming and J lost 11 bases; unmatched junction nucleotides: 7. Germline CDR1 and CDR2: MNHNS and SASEGT. CDR3 length equals 12 residues.

The gene calls are TRBV6-5 and TRBJ2-7; 12 nucleotides align to TRBD1. Germline lookup yields CDR1 MNHEY and CDR2 SVGAGI. This CDR3 spans 15 amino acids. V shed 6 bases, J shed 3 bases, and the junction held 6 bases outside the gene matches. CDR3: CASRMGQGADYEQYF. The CDR3 nucleotides read TGTGCCAGCAGAATGGGACAGGGGGCAGACTACGAGCAGTACTTC.

This clone showed up just once. The CDR3 here is CASSLTGRWNEKLFF. CDR3 nucleotide sequence: TGTGCCAGCAGCCTGACGGGACGGTGGAATGAAAAACTGTTTTTT. The chain uses TRBV5-6 and TRBJ1-4; D perhaps matches TRBD1 (5 bases). The germline gives CDR1 SGHDT, CDR2 YYEEEE. The CDR3 has 15 residues. V gave up 4 bases and J gave up 5 bases, with 15 bases separating them.

This clone was seen a single time. This chain connects TRBV19 to TRBJ1-1; D not resolved. The CDR3 is made up of 15 amino acids. The germline V and J ends were trimmed by 4 bases and 2 bases, with 14 bases remaining between them. Germline assignment: CDR1 LNHDA and CDR2 SQIVND (reference sequence). CDR3 sequence (DNA): TGTGCCAGTAGTACCGGGCCCGGCGGTAACACTGAAGCTTTCTTT. Translated, it gives CASSTGPGGNTEAFF.

The V gene is TRBV7-2, the J gene TRBJ2-3, with 9 bases matching TRBD2. Germline CDR1 reads SGHTA; CDR2 reads FQGNSA. Germline trimming cut 4 bases from V and 2 bases from J; bases unmatched to any gene: 10. This CDR3 spans 17 amino acids. CDR3: CASSSSPGGGVTDTQYF. The DNA for the CDR3 is TGTGCCAGCAGCTCCTCTCCCGGCGGGGGGGTCACAGATACGCAGTATTTT.

This sequence joins TRBV12-3 or TRBV12-4 and TRBJ1-2, with a weak D call TRBD1 (5 bases). The CDR3 extends over 13 amino acids. Trimming pared 3 bases from V and 5 bases from J, leaving 10 bases between. The CDR3 protein is CASSFMGDYGYTF. CDR3 coding DNA: TGTGCCAGCAGTTTTATGGGGGATTATGGCTACACCTTC.

This clone showed up just a few times. This sequence joins TRBV27 and TRBJ2-1, with TRBD2 identical over 11 bases. Per the germline V gene, CDR1 is MNHEY and CDR2 is SMNVEV (reference sequence). Unmatched junction bases numbered 0, after V lost 5 bases and J lost 3 bases. The CDR3 consists of 14 residues. CDR3 in amino acids: CASSLAGGYNEQFF. In DNA, the CDR3 is TGTGCCAGCAGTCTAGCGGGAGGCTACAATGAGCAGTTCTTC.

V is TRBV5-1 and J is TRBJ2-1; 9 nucleotides agree with TRBD2. The CDR3 length is 16 residues. J gave up 2 bases and V 0 bases, and 3 bases lay outside the gene matches. Germline values: CDR1 SGHRS, CDR2 YFSETQ. CDR3 loop: CASSLVAGAAYNEQFF. CDR3 sequence (DNA): TGCGCCAGCAGCTTGGTAGCGGGGGCGGCCTACAATGAGCAGTTCTTC.

The rearrangement links TRBV6-5 to TRBJ2-7; 8 nucleotides agree with TRBD1. This CDR3 spans 15 amino acids. In germline, CDR1 is MNHEY, CDR2 SVGAGI. The V and J ends lost 5 bases and 0 bases, in that order; junction bases with no gene match: 6. CDR3 nucleotide sequence: TGTGCCAGCAGTCGACGGACAGGGAGCTCCTACGAGCAGTACTTC. Encoded protein: CASSRRTGSSYEQYF.

This sequence joins TRBV7-8 and TRBJ2-3; no firm D call. The CDR3 is made up of 12 amino acids. The V and J ends lost 5 bases and 4 bases respectively, with 7 bases between them. The germline V gene encodes CDR1 SGHVS and CDR2 FQNEAQ. CDR3 in amino acids: CASSRNSDTQYF. CDR3 nucleotide sequence: TGTGCCAGCAGCCGTAATTCAGATACGCAGTATTTT.

V gene TRBV27 combines with J gene TRBJ1-2; D may be TRBD1 (6 bases). From germline, CDR1 is MNHEY and CDR2 SMNVEV (reference sequence). V was pared by 3 bases and J by 2 bases, with 7 bases between. The CDR3 is made up of 13 amino acids. The CDR3 is CASSFGQNYGYTF. The CDR3 coding sequence is TGTGCCAGCAGTTTCGGACAGAACTATGGCTACACCTTC.

The chain has TRBV5-6 and TRBJ2-7, with TRBD1 matching over 7 bases. V trimming: 4 bases; J trimming: 5 bases; junction bases outside the gene matches: 9. Germline CDR1 reads SGHDT; CDR2 reads YYEEEE. The CDR3 covers 14 residues. The CDR3 spells CASSPGTATNEQYF. In nucleotides, the CDR3 is TGTGCCAGCAGCCCCGGGACAGCAACCAACGAGCAGTACTTC.

V usage is TRBV6-5 and J usage is TRBJ1-1; TRBD1 might be the D (6 bases). The ends were cut back, 7 bases at V and 4 bases at J, with 19 bases in the middle. The CDR3 runs 15 residues. In germline, CDR1 is MNHEY, CDR2 SVGAGI. The CDR3 DNA sequence: TGTGCCAGCACTGGGTCGCGGGGGCGGGGCACTGAAGCTTTCTTT. Its translation is CASTGSRGRGTEAFF.